Presented here are 13 T cell receptor beta chains from one specimen sequenced in a study of identical twins. MiXCR, applied by TCRdb to the 5' RACE reads, yields one record per CDR3 protein. The table records about 220,000 distinct CDR3 sequences, about 7.5% of them present only once. These same records also appear under a second study, on yellow fever vaccine responses in identical twins.

The sequencing input was memory (CD45RO+) T cells sorted from blood. These receptors were obtained from a woman younger than 35 in good health.

This clonotype was seen at least ten times. In DNA, the CDR3 is TGCGCCAGCAACGCCGGAACAGGGGGCTTCTATGGCTACACCTTC. It translates to CASNAGTGGFYGYTF. This chain uses TRBV5-1 with TRBJ1-2, with 9 bases that match TRBD1. The CDR3 has 15 amino acids. Germline lookup yields CDR1 SGHRS and CDR2 YFSETQ. The V gene end was trimmed by 6 bases and the J gene end by 4 bases; junction bases not matched to a gene: 10.

The sample holds many counts of this clonotype. The chain recombines TRBV4-1 with TRBJ2-7, with D possibly being TRBD2 (6 bases). Germline CDR1 is MGHRA and CDR2 is YSYEKL. The CDR3 has 15 residues. V dropped 2 bases and J dropped 6 bases, with 17 bases sitting between them. As DNA, the CDR3 is TGCGCCAGCAGCCAATTTGTTGGGACTCAACCCGAGCAGTACTTC. It specifies CASSQFVGTQPEQYF.

The chain carries TRBV15 and TRBJ2-7; D might be TRBD1 (6 bases). V was pared by 3 bases and J by 2 bases, with 20 bases between. This CDR3 has 17 amino acids. The V gene's germline CDR1 is LNHNV and CDR2 YYDKDF (reference sequence). The CDR3 is CATSREAQGLRTYEQYF. DNA for the CDR3: TGTGCCACCAGCAGGGAAGCACAGGGTTTACGGACCTACGAGCAGTACTTC.

This chain joins TRBV27 and TRBJ2-2; TRBD2 matches 7 bases. CDR3 size: 15 residues. The germline gives CDR1 MNHEY, CDR2 SMNVEV (reference sequence). The chain's CDR3 is CAVWRSSGHTGELFF. The CDR3 DNA reads TGTGCAGTTTGGAGGTCTAGCGGTCACACCGGGGAGCTGTTTTTT.

This clonotype was seen repeatedly, ten times or more. The rearrangement links TRBV18 to TRBJ1-1; tentative D call: TRBD1 (5 bases). With 2 bases removed from V and 1 base from J, the gap between germline ends came to 20 bases. The CDR3 runs to 18 residues. Germline CDR1 is KGHSH and CDR2 is LQKENI. CDR3: CASSPSPLTAHPNTEAFF. The CDR3, as DNA: TGTGCCAGCTCACCATCACCGCTGACAGCGCACCCGAACACTGAAGCTTTCTTT.

Concerning this clonotype itself: A much bigger clone sits one base away, suggesting this may be a read error. The chain recombines TRBV7-3 with TRBJ1-2, with 7 bases lining up with TRBD1. J gave up 6 bases and V 5 bases, and 12 bases lay outside the gene matches. CDR3 length: 15 amino acids. Germline-derived CDR1 and CDR2 are SGHTA and FQGTGA. CDR3 in amino acids: CASSPQTGSEDGYTF. CDR3 bases: TGTGCCAGCAGCCCACAGACAGGGAGCGAGGATGGCTACACCTTC.

This clonotype was seen many times. This chain connects TRBV6-1 to TRBJ1-6; 10 bases map to TRBD1. With V trimmed by 4 bases and J by 9 bases, 6 bases remained unmatched. The germline CDR1 and CDR2 sequences are MNHNS and SASEGT. The CDR3 has 15 residues. The CDR3 nucleotides read TGTGCCAGCAGTGCGGGGACAGGGGAACTTTCACCCCTCCACTTT. It codes for CASSAGTGELSPLHF.

This clonotype turned up a few times. The J gene is TRBJ2-1, the V gene TRBV7-6; the match to TRBD1 covers 9 bases. The V gene end was trimmed by 5 bases and the J gene end by 7 bases; junction bases not matched to a gene: 15. CDR1 SGHVS and CDR2 FNYEAQ come from the germline V gene. The CDR3 is made up of 17 amino acids. The CDR3 coding sequence is TGTGCCAGCAGCCCGAGTGTTCCGGGACAGGGAATTAATGAGCAGTTCTTC. This translates into CASSPSVPGQGINEQFF. Full variable domain (remainder filled in from reference TRBV7-6 and TRBJ2-1): GAGVSQSPRYKVTKRGQDVALRCDPISGHVSLYWYRQALGQGPEFLTYFNYEAQQDKSGLPNDRFSAERPEGSISTLTIQRTEQRDSAMYRCASSPSVPGQGINEQFFGPGTRLTVL.

The rearrangement uses TRBV3-1 and TRBJ2-7; the D is unclear. The V end was cut by 4 bases, the J end by 0 bases, with 10 bases between. The CDR3 spans 14 residues. Germline CDR1 is LGHDT and CDR2 is YNNKEL (reference sequence). The CDR3 DNA sequence: TGTGCCAGCAGCCTTGGACCGAGCTCCTACGAGCAGTACTTC. This translates into CASSLGPSSYEQYF.

The chain combines TRBV7-8 with TRBJ2-6; TRBD2 is a possible D gene (5 bases). Between the trimmed V and J ends, which lost 6 bases and 1 base, there was a span of 22 bases. The length of the CDR3 is 19 residues. CDR1 is SGHVS, CDR2 FQNEAQ, per germline. CDR3: CASSALEGSWYSGANVLTF. The DNA for the CDR3 is TGTGCCAGCAGTGCCCTCGAGGGCTCTTGGTATTCTGGGGCCAACGTCCTGACTTTC.

There are many counts of this clonotype. This CDR3 reads CASSQALRSGPNSPLHF. The DNA of the CDR3 is TGCGCCAGCAGCCAAGCACTGAGATCCGGGCCAAATTCACCCCTCCACTTT. V gene TRBV4-3 combines with J gene TRBJ1-6, with D unresolved. Germline CDR1 and CDR2: LGHNA and YSLEER. Trimming removed 1 base at V and 7 bases at J, with 17 bases between. The length of the CDR3 is 17 residues.

This clonotype showed up just a few times. This chain uses TRBV12-3 or TRBV12-4 with TRBJ1-6, with TRBD1 identical over 7 bases. Unmatched junction bases numbered 5, after V lost 1 base and J lost 14 bases. The CDR3 is 13 amino acids. CDR3 nucleotide sequence: TGTGCCAGCAGTTTAGGGACAGGATTGGCCCTCCACTTT. Encoded protein: CASSLGTGLALHF.

This clonotype was recorded at least ten times. This chain joins TRBV3-1 and TRBJ2-4, with a possible D match to TRBD1 (5 bases). V shed 2 bases and J shed 5 bases, with 10 bases lying between them. From germline, CDR1 is LGHDT and CDR2 YNNKEL (reference sequence). The CDR3 runs 14 residues. Here the CDR3 DNA reads TGTGCCAGCAGCCAATCCGACAGCCAAAACATTCAGTACTTC. Translation gives CASSQSDSQNIQYF.